This T cell receptor (beta chain) was profiled in a study of shared clonotypes between healthy human individuals. Profiled with immunoSEQ multiplex PCR; TCRdb holds only in-frame clones, not every one. The sample holds 2,500,000 or so clones, around 90% seen once. A word on this clone: This sample includes further DNA sequences coding for the same CDR3.

Subsets obtained from CD4+ cells comprised CD45RA+ naive and CD45RA-negative memory cells. The TCR comes from a man aged 18 to 29 in good health. Sequenced: naive CD4+ T cells sorted from blood. Subset: CD45RA+ positively selected.

The CDR3 protein is CAWSVSTEAFF. CDR3 in DNA: TGTGCCTGGAGTGTCTCAACTGAAGCTTTCTTT. V is TRBV30 and J is TRBJ1-1, with D uncertain. The CDR3 spans 11 residues. Germline V gives CDR1 GTSNPN, CDR2 SVGIG (reference sequence). Trimming removed 0 bases from V and 5 bases from J, with 4 bases in between.